This T cell receptor beta chain was found in a study of blood T cell repertoires in COVID-19. Study-wide background: The samples span acute and convalescent COVID-19 from the United States, Italy and Spain. Sources were T cells, B-cell-depleted T cells, or PBMCs; the material itself was cDNA or gDNA.

Per the authors' pipeline: Amplified reference gene primers provided the basis for estimating nucleated cell counts. Clones were read by immunoSEQ multiplex PCR, and TCRdb kept only the in-frame ones, dropping some. V, J and clone size were drawn from that table, and D and trimming were deduced from the DNA. The sample contains under 250,000 clones, about four fifths of which appear only once. The CDR3 sequence is 15 residues long. Per germline, CDR1 LNHDA and CDR2 SQIVND (reference sequence). V lost 4 bases to trimming and J lost 2 bases; unmatched junction nucleotides: 7. Sequenced: peripheral blood. V usage is TRBV19 and J usage is TRBJ2-7; 8 positions match TRBD1. The TCR sequence derives from a woman aged 45-65 years with active or convalescent COVID-19. The chain's CDR3 is CASSTEGRGPYEQYF. CDR3 nucleotide sequence: TGTGCCAGTAGTACCGAGGGCAGGGGGCCCTACGAGCAGTACTTC.